This TCR beta chain was documented in a study of T cell repertoires in cytomegalovirus infection. Background on the study: Recently identified HLA-C-restricted CMV epitopes and well-studied HLA-B-restricted CMV epitopes were used by the study. Both a matching HLA type and CMV infection were indicated by public TCR beta signatures. Study-wide results and limits: Clonotypes of TCR beta that were HLA-C-restricted and CMV-specific dominated the ex vivo response.

This CDR3 is 13 amino acids long. Trimming shortened V by 8 bases and J by 8 bases, and 18 bases separated the two germline ends. Germline V gene lookup returns CDR1 SGHTA and CDR2 FQGNSA. This clonotype was observed at least ten times. Its antigen is still unknown. TCRdb analysed the reads with MiXCR anew, one entry per CDR3 protein. The table lists 700,000 to 850,000 distinct CDR3 sequences, around a third of them singletons, with roughly 12% in the top ten. This receptor was identified in a human donor in good health (CMV status not recorded). Some clones in this sample may be carry-over from other donors' samples. The chain couples TRBV7-2 to TRBJ1-2; D is perhaps TRBD1 (6 bases). The source was cultured CD8+ T cells from PBMCs, collected from culture after CMV antigen stimulation. CDR3 nucleotides: TGTGCCAGCCTACCCATCGAGGGGGTCGGCTACACCTTC. Encoded protein: CASLPIEGVGYTF.